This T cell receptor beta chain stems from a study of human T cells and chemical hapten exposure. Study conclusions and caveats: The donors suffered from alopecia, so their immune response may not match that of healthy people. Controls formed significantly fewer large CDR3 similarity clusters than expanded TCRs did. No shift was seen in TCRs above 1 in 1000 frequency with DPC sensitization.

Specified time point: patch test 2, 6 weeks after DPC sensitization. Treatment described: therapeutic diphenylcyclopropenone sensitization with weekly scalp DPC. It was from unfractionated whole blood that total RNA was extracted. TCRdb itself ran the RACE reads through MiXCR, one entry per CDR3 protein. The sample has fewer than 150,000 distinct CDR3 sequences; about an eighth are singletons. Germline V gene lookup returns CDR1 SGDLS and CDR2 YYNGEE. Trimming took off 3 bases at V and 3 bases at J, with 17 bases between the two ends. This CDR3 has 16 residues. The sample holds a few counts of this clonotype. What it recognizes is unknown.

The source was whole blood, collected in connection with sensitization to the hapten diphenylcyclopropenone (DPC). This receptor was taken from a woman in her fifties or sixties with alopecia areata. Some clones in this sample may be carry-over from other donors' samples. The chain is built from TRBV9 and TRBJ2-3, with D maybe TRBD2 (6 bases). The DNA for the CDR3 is TGTGCCAGCAGCGGCGGGTCGGGAGCAGGTACAGATACGCAGTATTTT. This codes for CASSGGSGAGTDTQYF.